Below are 29 T cell receptor beta chains sequenced from a single sample in a study of blood T cell repertoires in COVID-19. TCRdb keeps only in-frame clones here, not all; method: immunoSEQ multiplex PCR. The sample contains over 200,000 clones, around 90% of which appear only once. The sample taken for sequencing was peripheral blood. The receptors originated from a man between 60 and 70 years old who had recovered from COVID-19.

The chain uses TRBV19 and TRBJ1-1; the D gene is possibly TRBD1 (5 bases). CDR3 size: 17 residues. CDR1 and CDR2 (germline): LNHDA, SQIVND (reference sequence). V lost 4 bases and J lost 0, with 18 bases in between. CDR3 protein: CASSTPSGARLNTEAFF. The CDR3 nucleotides are TGTGCCAGTAGTACCCCGAGTGGGGCAAGGTTGAACACTGAAGCTTTCTTT.

The gene calls are TRBV28 and TRBJ2-1, with D possibly being TRBD2 (6 bases). V lost 3 bases, J lost 8 bases, and 17 bases lay in between. CDR1 and CDR2 (germline): MDHEN, SYDVKM. This CDR3 contains 15 residues. CDR3 region: CASSFRVPGVDEQFF. In DNA, the CDR3 is TGTGCCAGCAGTTTTCGAGTCCCGGGGGTCGATGAGCAGTTCTTC.

The chain has TRBV18 and TRBJ2-7, with TRBD1 matching over 9 bases. V lost 3 bases, J lost 2 bases, and 8 bases stayed unmatched. CDR1 is KGHSH, CDR2 LQKENI, per germline. The CDR3 runs to 16 residues. DNA of the CDR3: TGTGCCAGCTCACCGGGACAGGGATTAGGGACCTACGAGCAGTACTTC. Translation gives CASSPGQGLGTYEQYF.

This chain connects TRBV27 to TRBJ2-7; TRBD1 matches 7 bases. The CDR3 runs to 16 residues. Unmatched junction bases numbered 11, after V lost 5 bases and J lost 1 base. Germline V gene lookup returns CDR1 MNHEY and CDR2 SMNVEV (reference sequence). In DNA form, the CDR3 reads TGTGCCAGCAGTATAATCCCCGACAGGGTATCCTACGAGCAGTACTTC. Translation gives CASSIIPDRVSYEQYF.

The chain links TRBV19 to TRBJ1-5; perhaps TRBD1 as D (6 bases). CDR3 size: 18 residues. Germline CDR1 is LNHDA and CDR2 is SQIVND (reference sequence). V was trimmed by 9 bases and J by 1 base, leaving 25 bases between them. CDR3 protein: CARTIKTQGCGSNQPQHF. The DNA for the CDR3 is TGTGCCAGAACGATCAAAACGCAGGGGTGTGGAAGCAATCAGCCCCAGCATTTT.

This clone showed up just a few times. The chain is built from TRBV2 and TRBJ1-1, with 7 bases matching TRBD1. The junction had 4 bases not matched to a gene; V was cut back by 5 bases and J by 7 bases. Germline V gives CDR1 SNHLY, CDR2 FYNNEI. This CDR3 has 12 residues. This CDR3 reads CASSQQGSEAFF. The DNA for the CDR3 is TGTGCCAGCAGTCAACAGGGGAGTGAAGCTTTCTTT.

The rearrangement uses TRBV3-1 (or the pseudogene TRBV3-2) and TRBJ1-2, with 8 nucleotides matching TRBD1. The CDR3 consists of 17 residues. The junction had 13 bases not matched to a gene; V was cut back by 4 bases and J by 3 bases. Germline lookup yields CDR1 LGHDT and CDR2 YNNKEL (reference sequence). In DNA form, the CDR3 reads TGTGCCAGCAGCCCGTCCAGTCGGGGACAGGACTACTATGGCTACACCTTC. The encoded protein is CASSPSSRGQDYYGYTF.

The V call is TRBV4-1, the J call TRBJ2-5; 7 nucleotides agree with TRBD2. The CDR3 consists of 13 residues. CDR1 MGHRA and CDR2 YSYEKL come from the germline V gene. Unmatched junction bases numbered 5, after V lost 5 bases and J lost 5 bases. CDR3 DNA sequence: TGCGCCAGCAGCGGGAGGGCTTGGGAGACCCAGTACTTC. Amino acid sequence: CASSGRAWETQYF.

V is TRBV12-5 and J is TRBJ2-2; 8 bases map to TRBD1. V shed 8 bases, J shed 4 bases, and the junction held 9 bases outside the gene matches. The CDR3 is made up of 15 amino acids. The germline gives CDR1 LGHNT, CDR2 FRNRAP. This chain's CDR3 is CASSHQGASTGELFF. As DNA, the CDR3 is TGTGCTAGTTCCCACCAGGGGGCTAGCACCGGGGAGCTGTTTTTT.

The J gene is TRBJ2-1, the V gene TRBV7-9; 14 bases match TRBD2. After removal of 5 bases from V and 8 bases from J, the junction contained 14 bases not matched to a gene. CDR1 is SEHNR, CDR2 FQNEAQ, per germline (reference sequence). This CDR3 contains 18 residues. The CDR3 sequence is CASSPGTSGSGNPHEQFF. Here the CDR3 DNA reads TGTGCCAGCAGCCCCGGGACTAGCGGGAGCGGGAATCCCCATGAGCAGTTCTTC.

The CDR3 coding sequence is TGTGCCAGTAGTCCCGGGACAGCTAATGAAAAACTGTTTTTT. Residues: CASSPGTANEKLFF. The chain employs TRBV19 and TRBJ1-4; TRBD1 aligns across 7 bases. V lost 5 bases to trimming and J lost 3 bases; unmatched junction nucleotides: 3. The CDR3 loop spans 14 amino acids. From germline, CDR1 is LNHDA and CDR2 SQIVND (reference sequence).

The rearrangement uses TRBV24-1 and TRBJ2-2; maybe TRBD1 (7 bases). V dropped 5 bases and J dropped 1 base, with 13 bases sitting between them. This CDR3 has 16 residues. CDR1 and CDR2 from the germline V gene are KGHDR and SFDVKD. In DNA form, the CDR3 reads TGTGCCACCAGTGGCGGGACAGCGTGGAACACCGGGGAGCTGTTTTTT. Its protein product is CATSGGTAWNTGELFF.

The rearrangement joins TRBV20-1 to TRBJ2-7, with TRBD2 matching 14 bases. The germline gives CDR1 DFQATT, CDR2 SNEGSKA (reference sequence). The CDR3 length is 15 residues. V lost 3 bases, J lost 0 bases, and 1 base stayed unmatched. The CDR3 reads CSASGTSGSSYEQYF. CDR3 DNA: TGCAGTGCTAGTGGGACTAGCGGGAGCTCCTACGAGCAGTACTTC.

The rearrangement links TRBV7-2 to TRBJ1-1, with D possibly TRBD1 on 6 matching bases. The V end was cut by 5 bases, the J end by 0 bases, with 13 bases between. CDR3 length: 15 residues. Germline assignment: CDR1 SGHTA and CDR2 FQGNSA. The CDR3 region is CASSARTAVNTEAFF. The CDR3 DNA reads as TGTGCCAGCAGCGCCCGGACAGCCGTGAACACTGAAGCTTTCTTT.

J is TRBJ2-1 and V is TRBV24-1; 7 positions match TRBD1. This CDR3 comprises 16 residues. The V gene end was trimmed by 4 bases and the J gene end by 0 bases; junction bases not matched to a gene: 5. Germline V CDR1 and CDR2: KGHDR, SFDVKD. The CDR3, as DNA: TGTGCCACCAGTGACGCGCAGGGGGTCTCCTACAATGAGCAGTTCTTC. Residues: CATSDAQGVSYNEQFF.

The chain carries TRBV7-9 and TRBJ2-7, with 10 bases matching TRBD1. Per the germline V gene, CDR1 is SEHNR and CDR2 is FQNEAQ (reference sequence). This CDR3 spans 19 amino acids. V shed 1 base and J 5 bases; nucleotides not matched to a gene: 17. In DNA, the CDR3 is TGTGCCAGCAGCTTAGTAGGGCGGACAGGGGGTCAAGGAGTCCACGAGCAGTACTTC. This sequence encodes CASSLVGRTGGQGVHEQYF.

This clone has just one count. The chain has TRBV2 and TRBJ1-1; 8 bases are shared with TRBD1. From germline, CDR1 is SNHLY and CDR2 FYNNEI. J gave up 3 bases and V 4 bases, and 7 bases lay outside the gene matches. CDR3 length equals 15 residues. CDR3 region: CASSGTGSRHTEAFF. CDR3 sequence (DNA): TGTGCCAGCAGTGGGACAGGGTCGAGACACACTGAAGCTTTCTTT.

The chain recombines TRBV6-1 with TRBJ1-2, with D possibly TRBD1 on 5 matching bases. Between the trimmed V and J ends, which lost 5 bases and 4 bases, there was a span of 17 bases. Germline V lookup: CDR1 MNHNS, CDR2 SASEGT. The CDR3 runs to 15 residues. CDR3 DNA: TGTGCCAGCAGTCCCCAAGGACAAATGGGCTATGGCTACACCTTC. This translates into CASSPQGQMGYGYTF.

The chain employs TRBV5-1 and TRBJ2-1; 11 bases map to TRBD2. CDR3 length: 16 residues. The V gene end was trimmed by 5 bases and the J gene end by 3 bases; junction bases not matched to a gene: 7. The V gene's germline CDR1 is SGHRS and CDR2 YFSETQ. The CDR3 reads CASSVGGLAVYNEQFF. CDR3 DNA sequence: TGCGCCAGCAGTGTGGGGGGACTAGCGGTCTACAATGAGCAGTTCTTC.

V and J are TRBV3-1 (or the pseudogene TRBV3-2) and TRBJ1-2; tentatively, D is TRBD1 (6 bases). CDR3 length: 16 amino acids. Germline lookup yields CDR1 LGHDT and CDR2 YNNKEL (reference sequence). Trimming left V 1 base short and J 4 bases short, with 16 bases between. CDR3: CASSQGSRGASYGYTF. The CDR3 DNA reads TGTGCCAGCAGCCAAGGTTCCAGGGGCGCAAGCTATGGCTACACCTTC.

V usage is TRBV24-1 and J usage is TRBJ2-5; D ambiguous. There are 14 residues in the CDR3. The germline CDR1 and CDR2 sequences are KGHDR and SFDVKD. V was shortened by 4 bases and J by 5 bases, with 13 bases between the two germline ends. In DNA, the CDR3 is TGTGCCACCAGTGACTCCGGGTCTGGGGAGACCCAGTACTTC. Its protein product is CATSDSGSGETQYF.

The V call is TRBV28, the J call TRBJ1-2; D gene ambiguous. The CDR3 consists of 12 residues. CDR1 is MDHEN, CDR2 SYDVKM, per germline. V lost 6 bases, J lost 1 base, and 6 bases lay in between. The CDR3 is CASRSVNYGYTF. The CDR3 DNA is TGTGCCAGCAGGTCGGTTAACTATGGCTACACCTTC.

The chain uses TRBV5-1 and TRBJ1-2; TRBD1 agrees at 7 bases. Germline V gene data show CDR1 as SGHRS and CDR2 as YFSETQ. The CDR3 loop spans 14 amino acids. V gave up 4 bases and J gave up 6 bases; unmatched junction bases: 9. This CDR3 reads CASSPTTGPHGYTF. The CDR3 DNA sequence: TGCGCCAGCAGCCCTACGACAGGGCCCCATGGCTACACCTTC. The full variable domain, with the rest looked up from reference TRBV5-1 and TRBJ1-2, is KAGVTQTPRYLIKTRGQQVTLSCSPISGHRSVSWYQQTPGQGLQFLFEYFSETQRNKGNFPGRFSGRQFSNSRSEMNVSTLELGDSALYLCASSPTTGPHGYTFGSGTRLTVV.

The chain uses TRBV7-2 and TRBJ2-1; tentative D call: TRBD2 (5 bases). CDR3 length: 15 residues. The V end lost 5 bases, the J end lost 6 bases, and 17 bases lay between the germline ends. Germline assignment: CDR1 SGHTA and CDR2 FQGNSA. CDR3 bases: TGTGCCAGCAGCCCACCTAGAGGGTCCCCCAATGAGCAGTTCTTC. It codes for CASSPPRGSPNEQFF.

This chain joins TRBV4-2 and TRBJ2-7, with 8 bases lining up with TRBD2. V shed 4 bases and J 3 bases; nucleotides not matched to a gene: 14. Germline CDR1 is LGHNA and CDR2 is YNFKEQ. The length of the CDR3 is 17 residues. CDR3 in amino acids: CASSLRGGRSLHYEQYF. The CDR3 DNA reads TGTGCCAGCAGCCTCAGGGGCGGGAGGAGTCTTCACTACGAGCAGTACTTC.

This clone was detected only once. CDR3 nucleotides: TGTGCCAGTAGTAGGGGGACTACGCGATCAGGCGAGCAGTACTTC. This codes for CASSRGTTRSGEQYF. This rearrangement joins TRBV19 to TRBJ2-7; TRBD2 matches at 7 bases. With V trimmed by 4 bases and J by 6 bases, 12 bases remained unmatched. The CDR3 extends over 15 amino acids. Germline-derived CDR1 and CDR2 are LNHDA and SQIVND (reference sequence).

For the CDR3, the DNA is TGTGCCAGCAGTTCCACTAGCGGGGACTACAATGAGCAGTTCTTC. Protein sequence: CASSSTSGDYNEQFF. The V call is TRBV6-5, the J call TRBJ2-1; TRBD2 agrees at 10 bases. Unmatched junction bases numbered 3, after V lost 4 bases and J lost 3 bases. Germline V gene lookup returns CDR1 MNHEY and CDR2 SVGAGI. CDR3 length equals 15 residues.

The V gene is TRBV19, the J gene TRBJ2-3, with D maybe TRBD2 (6 bases). Trimming removed 6 bases from V and 3 bases from J, with 16 bases in between. CDR3 length: 15 amino acids. Germline CDR1 LNHDA, CDR2 SQIVND (reference sequence). The CDR3 DNA reads as TGTGCCAGTAGCCATACTAGCTACTCAACAGATACGCAGTATTTT. Protein sequence: CASSHTSYSTDTQYF.

The rearrangement links TRBV30 to TRBJ2-7, with 11 positions matching TRBD1. CDR3 length equals 15 residues. The V gene end was trimmed by 3 bases and the J gene end by 4 bases; junction bases not matched to a gene: 8. Germline lookup yields CDR1 GTSNPN and CDR2 SVGIG (reference sequence). The CDR3 loop is CAWRVVGTGGYEQYF. For the CDR3, the DNA is TGTGCCTGGAGGGTAGTAGGGACAGGGGGATACGAGCAGTACTTC.